This T cell receptor (beta chain) was observed in a study of response to subunit inactivated influenza vaccine. Study-wide points: Authors suggested each seasonal flu vaccination may recruit only limited numbers of new T cells.

The CDR3 extends over 14 amino acids. The germline CDR1 and CDR2 sequences are SGHRS and YFSETQ. The germline V and J ends were trimmed by 4 bases and 0 bases, with 11 bases remaining between them. From the RT-PCR reads, TCRdb called clonotypes with MiXCR, one entry per CDR3 protein. This table holds around 850,000 distinct CDR3 sequences, roughly 20% found once. This clonotype was seen more than once but under ten times. The antigen remains undetermined. The rearrangement joins TRBV5-1 to TRBJ2-7; tentatively, D is TRBD1 (5 bases). Here the sequenced sample was PBMCs from blood, taken 4 to 6 days after vaccination. The TCR comes from a man aged 50 to 59 who received an inactivated influenza vaccine. As DNA, the CDR3 is TGCGCCAGCAGCCACCCGACAGCCTCCTACGAGCAGTACTTC. Translation: CASSHPTASYEQYF.